This T cell receptor beta chain was observed in a study of cytomegalovirus exposure and HLA in healthy donors. V gave up 8 bases and J gave up 8 bases, with 15 bases separating them. The germline V gene has CDR1 SQVTM and CDR2 ANQGSEA. The length of the CDR3 is 11 residues. The study ran its PCR with 60 Vbeta and 13 Jbeta primers. Profiled with immunoSEQ multiplex PCR; TCRdb holds only in-frame clones, not every one. This repertoire comprises 70,000 to 100,000 clones; its ten largest clones make up about 3.8%. V usage is TRBV29-1 and J usage is TRBJ1-2, with unresolved D. The sequenced material came from PBMCs. This TCR derives from a young man in good health and CMV-seropositive. CDR3: CSSALGSGYTF. For the CDR3, the DNA is TGCAGCTCTGCCCTAGGATCCGGCTACACCTTC.